This TCR beta chain is drawn from a study of T cells in Graves' hyperthyroidism and ophthalmopathy. A few counts support this clonotype. The V gene end was trimmed by 10 bases and the J gene end by 0 bases; junction bases not matched to a gene: 9. The CDR3 covers 16 residues. The germline V gene encodes CDR1 MNHEY and CDR2 SMNVEV (reference sequence). TCR beta CDR3 region amplification was performed from RNA transcripts. An initial round of RT-PCR targeting the TCR CDR3 relied on the HTBI primer set. TCRdb independently ran MiXCR on the multiplex PCR reads; one entry per CDR3 protein. The data show about 710,000 distinct CDR3 sequences, around 17% seen once.

The V and J genes are TRBV27 and TRBJ2-2; 9 bases match TRBD2. The specimen was blood. This TCR came from a man aged 18 to 30 with Graves' hyperthyroidism. Here the CDR3 DNA reads TGTGCCACCTCTATCGGACTAGCGTCGAACACCGGGGAGCTGTTTTTT. This encodes CATSIGLASNTGELFF.